This TCR beta chain was profiled in a study of CD8 T cells in Susac syndrome. This clonotype was observed once. Reverse transcription used about 0.5 to 1 ug RNA and random hexamers. The TCR beta CDR3 was amplified by immunoSEQ multiplex PCR across 54 Vbeta, 13 Jbeta. TCRdb re-called the immunoSEQ multiplex PCR reads with MiXCR, one entry per CDR3 protein. The table lists about 160,000 distinct CDR3 sequences, over 85% of them singletons, with just over 0.13% in the top ten. The sample taken for sequencing was CD4+ T cells from PBMCs. The clonotype comes from a human donor in good health.

As DNA, the CDR3 is TGTGCCAGCAGTTTCTATCCACTACAACTGCGCACAGATACGCAGTATTTT. It specifies CASSFYPLQLRTDTQYF. The chain recombines TRBV6-5 with TRBJ2-3; D unclear. The CDR3 consists of 17 residues. Germline CDR1 MNHEY, CDR2 SVGAGI. Trimming stripped 4 bases from V and 1 base from J, with 18 bases between.